This record looks at one T cell receptor beta chain sequence and its context. A quantity of about 0.45 to 1 ug RNA underwent reverse transcription using random hexamers. With immunoSEQ multiplex PCR, TCR beta CDR3 was amplified across 54 Vbeta and 13 Jbeta. TCRdb re-called the immunoSEQ multiplex PCR reads with MiXCR, one entry per CDR3 protein. The data hold some 110,000 distinct CDR3 sequences, with around 94% observed a single time. These data originate in a study of CD8 T cells in Susac syndrome. TCR beta from blood CD8+ and CD4+ T cells was sequenced. The authors negatively isolated CD8+ and CD4+ T cells and FACS-enriched TEMRA cells. V shed 4 bases and J shed 0 bases, with 13 bases lying between them. CDR1 and CDR2 from the germline V gene are GTSNPN and SVGIG (reference sequence). The CDR3 length is 14 residues.

The rearrangement uses TRBV30 and TRBJ2-7; a weak D match, TRBD1 (6 bases). This clonotype originated in a human donor in good health. Sequences were obtained from CD4+ T cells from PBMCs. CDR3 sequence (DNA): TGTGCCTGGACGAGGACAGCTGGCTCCTACGAGCAGTACTTC. Amino acid sequence: CAWTRTAGSYEQYF.